A single T cell receptor beta chain is shown here with its context. What it binds is unknown. This entry belongs to a study of monozygotic twins with inflammatory bowel disease. Study results and limitations: IBD patients showed reduced TCRbeta diversity (inverse Simpson) versus healthy co-twins.

A roughly 2.5 ml blood sample was drawn per donor. Each TCR library consumed approximately 3.5 ug of total RNA. A template switching step added UMIs, each with a 6-nucleotide sample barcode. TCRdb reprocessed the 5' RACE reads, keeping one entry per CDR3 protein, no DNA. The sample features under 150,000 distinct CDR3 sequences, with 2.4% in its top ten. CDR1 and CDR2 (germline): SGHRS, YFSETQ. CDR3 length: 15 amino acids. The clonotype comes from a human donor with ulcerative colitis or Crohn's disease, or a healthy co-twin of an affected twin (not recorded which). This chain links TRBV5-1 with TRBJ2-2; TCRdb reports TRBD1, a call that lacks DNA to check it against. Sequenced: blood. The CDR3 spells CASSLQGHSPGELFF.